Each of the 9 T cell receptor beta chains below was sequenced from the same sample in a study of blood T cells in healthy people across ages. Sample-barcoded 5' priming and a J-beta primer mix drove a second PCR of roughly 6 to 12 cycles. TCRdb itself ran the 5' RACE reads through MiXCR, one entry per CDR3 protein. In the table there are about 1,800,000 distinct CDR3 sequences, roughly 28% of which are singletons. The specimen sequenced was blood. The receptors were sampled from a woman younger than 45 in good health.

Note on this clonotype: The junction does not match germline at one end; this may be a read error. V usage is TRBV5-1 and J usage is TRBJ2-3; the D gene is possibly TRBD1 (6 bases). Germline CDR1 is SGHRS and CDR2 is YFSETQ. CDR3 size: 15 residues. The DNA for the CDR3 is TGCGCCAGCAGCTTGGTGACAGCCCCGACAGGTACGCAGTATTTT. It specifies CASSLVTAPTGTQYF.

This clonotype was seen more than once but under ten times. J is TRBJ2-7 and V is TRBV5-5, with 7 bases lining up with TRBD1. This CDR3 spans 16 amino acids. Germline CDR1 and CDR2: SGHKS and YYEKEE (reference sequence). Trimming at V came to 4 bases and at J to 6 bases, leaving 16 bases not matched to a gene. DNA of the CDR3: TGTGCCAGCAGCCGCCTGGGGTCGACAGGGCCTCTCGAGCAGTACTTC. This gives the protein CASSRLGSTGPLEQYF.

The chain carries TRBV20-1 and TRBJ2-3; D is ambiguous. Germline-derived CDR1 and CDR2 are DFQATT and SNEGSKA (reference sequence). V shed 4 bases and J shed 0 bases, with 8 bases lying between them. This CDR3 region has 13 residues. CDR3 nucleotide sequence: TGCAGTGCTATTCTTCAGAGCACAGATACGCAGTATTTT. This translates into CSAILQSTDTQYF.

In regard to this clonotype: Given a much more abundant clone one base away, this may be a read error. The rearrangement links TRBV20-1 to TRBJ2-7, with 10 bases fitting TRBD2. The CDR3 has 17 residues. Germline CDR1 and CDR2: DFQATT and SNEGSKA (reference sequence). This chain's CDR3 is CSASLALAGVFSSEQYF. For the CDR3, the DNA is TGCAGTGCTAGCCTGGCTCTAGCGGGAGTATTTTCCTCCGAGCAGTACTTC.

The chain uses TRBV20-1 and TRBJ2-5; 9 bases match TRBD2. The CDR3 runs to 16 residues. Germline CDR1 is DFQATT and CDR2 is SNEGSKA (reference sequence). Trimming took 1 base from V and 11 from J; bases not matched to a gene: 17. The CDR3 sequence: CSARVPLAGLGYGQYF. In DNA form, the CDR3 reads TGCAGTGCTAGAGTCCCGCTAGCGGGGTTGGGATACGGGCAGTACTTC.

This clonotype was found a few times. CDR3 amino acids: CSVPRDTQETQYF. The CDR3 region has the DNA TGCAGCGTTCCTCGGGACACCCAAGAGACCCAGTACTTC. V gene TRBV29-1 combines with J gene TRBJ2-5; possibly TRBD1 for D (6 bases). Germline values: CDR1 SQVTM, CDR2 ANQGSEA. V gave up 5 bases and J gave up 1 base, with 11 bases separating them. This CDR3 spans 13 amino acids.

This clonotype appeared many times. The J gene is TRBJ2-7, the V gene TRBV29-1; D is uncertain. CDR1 SQVTM and CDR2 ANQGSEA come from the germline V gene. The CDR3 has 11 amino acids. V dropped 5 bases and J dropped 1 base, with 6 bases sitting between them. The CDR3 reads CSVIGSYEQYF. The CDR3 DNA reads TGCAGCGTTATTGGATCCTACGAGCAGTACTTC.

The chain carries TRBV7-2 and TRBJ1-3; the match to TRBD1 covers 11 bases. The CDR3 contains 17 residues. Germline trimming cut 2 bases from V and 0 bases from J; bases unmatched to any gene: 3. The germline V gene has CDR1 SGHTA and CDR2 FQGNSA. The CDR3 is CASSLRGTGGSGNTIYF. The CDR3 bases are TGTGCCAGCAGCTTAAGAGGGACAGGGGGCTCTGGAAACACCATATATTTT.

This chain joins TRBV3-1 and TRBJ1-2, with D perhaps TRBD1 (5 bases). This CDR3 contains 14 residues. Germline assignment: CDR1 LGHDT and CDR2 YNNKEL (reference sequence). V lost 4 bases, J lost 7 bases, and 16 bases lay in between. The CDR3 region is CASSPTVPGSGYTF. CDR3 nucleotides: TGTGCCAGCAGCCCGACAGTGCCGGGGTCTGGCTACACCTTC.